This entry features one TCR beta chain sequence. The data were taken from a study of preoperative IRX-2 immunotherapy in early breast cancer. The sample's treatment: preoperative locoregional IRX-2 cytokine immunotherapy. Samples came from a phase Ib trial of preoperative locoregional IRX-2 cytokine immunotherapy. The CDR3 is 13 residues long. Trimming shortened V by 8 bases and J by 4 bases, and 14 bases separated the two germline ends. In germline, CDR1 is MNHGY, CDR2 SAAAGT. Assay: immunoSEQ multiplex PCR; the TCRdb copy retains only in-frame clones and omits some. The sample comprises roughly 27,000 clones, more than 65% of which are singletons, and 2% to 2.5% rests with the top ten.

V is TRBV6-8 and J is TRBJ2-5; unclear D gene. This receptor was identified in a human donor with breast cancer. The sequencing used lymph node tissue, collected before IRX-2 immunotherapy. CDR3 loop: CASRPHGRETQYF. The CDR3 region has the DNA TGTGCCAGCCGGCCCCATGGTCGAGAGACCCAGTACTTC.